A selection of T cell receptor beta chains follows, all from one sample in a study of cytomegalovirus exposure and HLA in healthy donors. The method was immunoSEQ multiplex PCR; TCRdb's version includes in-frame clones alone and lacks a portion of them. This sample yields around 86,000 clones, of which under 9% are seen a single time; roughly 2.1% belongs to the top ten. Source material: PBMCs. These receptors came from a man in his fifties or sixties in good health and CMV-seronegative. Both conserved end residues are trimmed from each CDR3.

J gene: TRBJ1-1
V gene: TRBV2
CDR3 protein: ASSQPPMGQGVNTEAF

J gene: TRBJ1-3
V gene: TRBV2
CDR3 protein: ASSPTGGGNTIY

J gene: TRBJ2-1
V gene: TRBV5-1
CDR3 protein: ASSGVGAYNEQF

J gene: TRBJ1-1
V gene: TRBV6-6
CDR3 protein: ASSLPGQGGMEAF

J gene: TRBJ1-2
V gene: TRBV27
CDR3 protein: ASSYTGGAGYT

J gene: TRBJ1-4
V gene: TRBV5-4
CDR3 protein: ASSSQGSVEKLF

J gene: TRBJ2-2
V gene: TRBV5-6
CDR3 protein: ASSLGAGGHTGELF

J gene: TRBJ1-1
V gene: TRBV10-3
CDR3 protein: AIRNREVNTEAF

J gene: TRBJ2-7
V gene: TRBV19
CDR3 protein: ASSLGLAGDEQY

J gene: TRBJ1-2
V gene: TRBV9
CDR3 protein: ASSVEPSSNYGYT

J gene: TRBJ2-7
V gene: TRBV11-3
CDR3 protein: ASSLGSGPYEQY

J gene: TRBJ1-3
V gene: TRBV5-1
CDR3 protein: ASGHPGGNTIY

J gene: TRBJ1-1
V gene: TRBV6-1
CDR3 protein: ASSTLGGAEAF

J gene: TRBJ2-1
V gene: TRBV5-1
CDR3 protein: ASSLTPGQGSGYNEQF

J gene: TRBJ1-5
V gene: TRBV28
CDR3 protein: ASSSWFGGDFRYSNQPQH

J gene: TRBJ2-3
V gene: TRBV19
CDR3 protein: ASSLHLGSRDTQY

J gene: TRBJ1-1
V gene: TRBV19
CDR3 protein: ASSPRTDSGIGAEAF

J gene: TRBJ1-3
V gene: TRBV6-5
CDR3 protein: ASSYAVGSSGNTIY

J gene: TRBJ2-1
V gene: TRBV5-1
CDR3 protein: ASSLDQRGMNEQF

J gene: TRBJ2-7
V gene: TRBV7-9
CDR3 protein: ASSSTSGTYEQY

J gene: TRBJ1-1
V gene: TRBV5-4
CDR3 protein: ASSTYTGWNTEAF

J gene: TRBJ1-2
V gene: TRBV10-3
CDR3 protein: AISESGRLLDGYGYT

J gene: TRBJ2-3
V gene: TRBV4-1
CDR3 protein: ASSQVPGQGFDTQY

J gene: TRBJ1-6
V gene: TRBV7-9
CDR3 protein: ASTITGRRNSPLH

J gene: TRBJ2-7
V gene: TRBV4-3
CDR3 protein: ASSQEGRVYEQY